The 21 T cell receptor beta chains listed next were all sequenced from one sample in a study of T-cell memory formation after mild COVID-19. TCRdb re-analysed the 5' RACE reads in MiXCR, keeping a single row per CDR3 protein. The table lists just under 550,000 distinct CDR3 sequences, approximately 20% of them singletons. Sequencing was performed on PBMCs or a T cell subset sorted from them (not recorded which). The receptor source for this set is an adult woman who had mild COVID-19 (a few samples of this study predate the infection). Cell type and time point are not known.

Concerning this clonotype itself: Since a much larger clone is just one base distant, this may be a read error. The chain couples TRBV20-1 to TRBJ1-1; D gene ambiguous. CDR3 length: 13 amino acids. CDR1 and CDR2 from the germline V gene are DFQATT and SNEGSKA (reference sequence). Trimming cost V 6 bases and J 3 bases, with 14 bases left between them. CDR3 in DNA: TGCAGTGCCTGTCCCGGAAGGGACACTGAAGCTTTCTTT. This translates into CSACPGRDTEAFF.

J is TRBJ2-3 and V is TRBV10-3; D is ambiguous. The V gene lost 6 bases and the J gene lost 3 bases, with 7 bases spanning the gap. From germline, CDR1 is ENHRY and CDR2 SYGVKD. CDR3 length equals 12 residues. CDR3 bases: TGTGCCATCAGATCCCTTACAGATACGCAGTATTTT. This sequence encodes CAIRSLTDTQYF.

The V gene is TRBV6-5, the J gene TRBJ1-6; a weak D match, TRBD1 (5 bases). Trimming cost V 0 bases and J 7 bases, with 13 bases left between them. Germline CDR1 MNHEY, CDR2 SVGAGI. CDR3 size: 16 residues. The CDR3 protein is CASSYSRGRSNSPLHF. DNA for the CDR3: TGTGCCAGCAGTTACTCGCGGGGCCGAAGCAATTCACCCCTCCACTTT.

The rearrangement joins TRBV4-1 to TRBJ2-5, with TRBD2 identical over 12 bases. Unmatched junction bases numbered 2, after V lost 1 base and J lost 2 bases. Germline-derived CDR1 and CDR2 are MGHRA and YSYEKL. This CDR3 region has 16 residues. The CDR3 nucleotides are TGCGCCAGCAGCCAAGTACTAGCGGGGGGACAAGAGACCCAGTACTTC. Protein product: CASSQVLAGGQETQYF.

This sequence joins TRBV29-1 and TRBJ2-1; TRBD2 is a possible D gene (6 bases). Germline CDR1 reads SQVTM; CDR2 reads ANQGSEA. This CDR3 has 14 amino acids. The V end was cut by 4 bases, the J end by 3 bases, with 13 bases between. The CDR3 DNA is TGCAGCGTTGGGGGGGTTCTAGACTACAATGAGCAGTTCTTC. It translates to CSVGGVLDYNEQFF.

V gene TRBV24-1 combines with J gene TRBJ2-1; 13 positions agree with TRBD2. The CDR3 has 15 amino acids. J lost 9 bases, V lost 0 bases, and 1 base had no gene match. The germline V gene has CDR1 KGHDR and CDR2 SFDVKD. The CDR3 coding sequence is TGTGCCACCAGTGATTTGGGGACTAGCGGGGCTGAGCAGTTCTTC. Translating it yields CATSDLGTSGAEQFF.

The chain couples TRBV18 to TRBJ2-2, with TRBD2 identical over 9 bases. The CDR3 is made up of 17 amino acids. CDR1 and CDR2 from the germline V gene are KGHSH and LQKENI. After removal of 4 bases from V and 5 bases from J, the junction contained 11 bases not matched to a gene. As DNA, the CDR3 is TGTGCCAGCTCACGACTTAGCGGGAGCACCGATACCGGGGAGCTGTTTTTT. Its protein product is CASSRLSGSTDTGELFF. Full variable domain (outside the CDR3, taken from reference TRBV18 and TRBJ2-2): NAGVMQNPRHLVRRRGQEARLRCSPMKGHSHVYWYRQLPEEGLKFMVYLQKENIIDESGMPKERFSAEFPKEGPSILRIQQVVRGDSAAYFCASSRLSGSTDTGELFFGEGSRLTVL.

This clonotype was seen a handful of times. The rearrangement links TRBV4-3 to TRBJ2-1, with 9 bases identical to TRBD2. The junction had 2 bases not matched to a gene; V was cut back by 1 base and J by 10 bases. CDR1 and CDR2 from the germline V gene are LGHNA and YSLEER. This CDR3 spans 13 amino acids. The CDR3 DNA reads as TGCGCCAGCAGCCAAGCCCTAGCGGGAGAGCAGTTCTTC. Translating gives CASSQALAGEQFF.

There are a few counts of this clonotype. The rearrangement joins TRBV29-1 to TRBJ2-1, with a possible D match to TRBD1 (5 bases). The germline CDR1 and CDR2 sequences are SQVTM and ANQGSEA. CDR3 size: 13 residues. V was clipped by 6 bases and J by 5 bases, with 14 bases between them. The CDR3 here is CSVRAPSHNEQFF. In DNA form, the CDR3 reads TGCAGCGTCAGGGCCCCCTCTCACAATGAGCAGTTCTTC.

This chain links TRBV15 with TRBJ2-5; D is perhaps TRBD2 (5 bases). The CDR3 covers 12 residues. Trimming stripped 6 bases from V and 5 bases from J, with 10 bases between. Germline V CDR1 and CDR2: LNHNV, YYDKDF (reference sequence). CDR3 sequence: CATRGSTETQYF. CDR3 DNA: TGTGCCACCAGAGGGAGTACGGAGACCCAGTACTTC.

The rearrangement links TRBV27 to TRBJ2-7; possible D gene TRBD1, 6 bases. The CDR3 is 12 residues long. The V end lost 6 bases, the J end lost 4 bases, and 10 bases lay between the germline ends. Germline-derived CDR1 and CDR2 are MNHEY and SMNVEV (reference sequence). CDR3 bases: TGTGCCAGCAGGGCAGGGGAGTACGAGCAGTACTTC. Protein product: CASRAGEYEQYF.

The rearrangement links TRBV4-2 to TRBJ2-1, with 12 bases fitting TRBD1. V lost 4 bases, J lost 6 bases, and 7 bases stayed unmatched. The CDR3 has 16 residues. Per the germline V gene, CDR1 is LGHNA and CDR2 is YNFKEQ. The CDR3 sequence: CASSLVGQGAPNEQFF. Written as DNA, the CDR3 is TGTGCCAGCAGCCTGGTGGGACAGGGGGCGCCCAATGAGCAGTTCTTC.

The rearrangement joins TRBV10-3 to TRBJ1-3; D is ambiguous. The CDR3 length is 11 residues. V lost 2 bases to trimming and J lost 7 bases, with 3 bases between them. CDR1 and CDR2 (germline): ENHRY, SYGVKD. CDR3 nucleotide sequence: TGTGCCATCAGTGAGGGGAACACCATATATTTT. Translating it yields CAISEGNTIYF.

This clonotype was seen only a few times. The chain employs TRBV7-6 and TRBJ2-5; 8 nucleotides agree with TRBD1. V dropped 3 bases and J dropped 7; count of bases not matched to a gene: 13. Germline V lookup: CDR1 SGHVS, CDR2 FNYEAQ. This CDR3 spans 16 amino acids. The CDR3 coding sequence is TGTGCCAGCAGCTTGCCCTACAGGGGGGCAGGTTGGACCCAGTACTTC. Translated, it gives CASSLPYRGAGWTQYF. Full variable domain (outside the CDR3, taken from reference TRBV7-6 and TRBJ2-5): GAGVSQSPRYKVTKRGQDVALRCDPISGHVSLYWYRQALGQGPEFLTYFNYEAQQDKSGLPNDRFSAERPEGSISTLTIQRTEQRDSAMYRCASSLPYRGAGWTQYFGPGTRLLVL.

This clonotype was picked up a small number of times. This chain uses TRBV7-6 with TRBJ2-1; 9 bases align to TRBD2. Germline V gives CDR1 SGHVS, CDR2 FNYEAQ. The V gene end was trimmed by 5 bases and the J gene end by 7 bases; junction bases not matched to a gene: 9. The CDR3 totals 15 residues. The CDR3 DNA reads TGTGCCAGCAGCACCACGGGACTAGCAAATAATGAGCAGTTCTTC. Its translation: CASSTTGLANNEQFF.

Comment on this clonotype: This may be a read error: a much more frequent sequence differs by one nucleotide. The chain combines TRBV20-1 with TRBJ1-1; D gene uncertain. CDR1 and CDR2 (germline): DFQATT, SNEGSKA (reference sequence). This CDR3 region has 12 residues. Trimming cost V 3 bases and J 1 base, with 6 bases left between them. This chain's CDR3 is CSASVQNTEAFF. As DNA, the CDR3 is TGCAGTGCTAGTGTCCAGAACACTGAAGCTTTCTTT.

This clonotype was seen only a few times. J is TRBJ1-4 and V is TRBV7-7; D remains ambiguous. CDR1 SSHAT and CDR2 FNYEAQ come from the germline V gene (reference sequence). The CDR3 length is 13 residues. V was shortened by 5 bases and J by 6 bases, with 10 bases between the two germline ends. The CDR3: CASSPDEDEKLFF. The CDR3 coding sequence is TGTGCCAGCAGCCCGGACGAGGATGAAAAACTGTTTTTT. The full variable domain, in which reference TRBV7-7 and TRBJ1-4 provide the parts outside the CDR3, is GAGVSQSPRYKVTKRGQDVTLRCDPISSHATLYWYQQALGQGPEFLTYFNYEAQPDKSGLPSDRFSAERPEGSISTLTIQRTEQRDSAMYRCASSPDEDEKLFFGSGTQLSVL.

This chain connects TRBV7-9 to TRBJ1-3; D might be TRBD1 (5 bases). The CDR3 totals 15 residues. Germline CDR1 reads SEHNR; CDR2 reads FQNEAQ (reference sequence). V gave up 1 base and J gave up 0 bases, with 7 bases separating them. The CDR3 bases are TGTGCCAGCAGCTTAGAGGGGACCTCTGGAAACACCATATATTTT. Translating gives CASSLEGTSGNTIYF.

This clonotype appeared a few times. The chain's CDR3 is CASSLGINRGPGETQYF. The CDR3 DNA follows: TGTGCCAGCAGCTTAGGCATAAACAGGGGTCCCGGAGAGACCCAGTACTTC. The gene calls are TRBV7-2 and TRBJ2-5, with TRBD1 identical over 7 bases. CDR3 length: 17 residues. J lost 4 bases, V lost 1 base, and 12 bases had no gene match. Germline V gene sequence: CDR1 SGHTA, CDR2 FQGNSA. Full variable domain (rest looked up from reference TRBV7-2 and TRBJ2-5): GAGVSQSPSNKVTEKGKDVELRCDPISGHTALYWYRQSLGQGLEFLIYFQGNSAPDKSGLPSDRFSAERTGGSVSTLTIQRTQQEDSAVYLCASSLGINRGPGETQYFGPGTRLLVL.

The CDR3 sequence: CASSRTGTNSYEQYF. In nucleotides, the CDR3 is TGTGCCAGCAGCCGAACCGGGACTAACTCCTACGAGCAGTACTTC. V usage is TRBV27 and J usage is TRBJ2-7; TRBD2 agrees at 7 bases. Germline CDR1 and CDR2: MNHEY and SMNVEV (reference sequence). After removal of 6 bases from V and 0 bases from J, the junction contained 8 bases not matched to a gene. CDR3 length: 15 amino acids.

This clonotype was detected ten times or more. The chain couples TRBV4-3 to TRBJ2-7; TRBD2 agrees at 14 bases. V dropped 4 bases and J dropped 4; count of bases not matched to a gene: 3. Germline loops: CDR1 LGHNA, CDR2 YSLEER. This CDR3 spans 15 amino acids. CDR3 DNA sequence: TGCGCCAGCAGCCCGACTAGCGGGAGGGCGTACGAGCAGTACTTC. This gives the protein CASSPTSGRAYEQYF.